Shown below are 9 T cell receptor beta chains from a single sample sequenced in a study of cytomegalovirus exposure and HLA in healthy donors. A multiplex PCR was run with 60 Vbeta primers and 13 Jbeta primers. Clones were read by immunoSEQ multiplex PCR, and TCRdb kept only the in-frame ones, dropping some. The sample lists 150,000 to 200,000 clones; 9.5% were seen once. The specimen sequenced was PBMCs. The receptor source for this set is a woman in her 30s in good health and CMV-seropositive.

In its sample, this clone was seen a few times. The CDR3 here is CASSLEGRKTQYF. The CDR3 nucleotides are TGTGCCAGCAGCCTGGAGGGGAGAAAGACCCAGTACTTC. The J gene is TRBJ2-5, the V gene TRBV6-1; tentatively, D is TRBD2 (6 bases). There are 13 residues in the CDR3. Germline assignment: CDR1 MNHNS and CDR2 SASEGT. The V gene lost 6 bases and the J gene lost 6 bases, with 14 bases spanning the gap.

This chain uses TRBV29-1 with TRBJ1-2; D is perhaps TRBD1 (5 bases). Germline CDR1 and CDR2: SQVTM and ANQGSEA. Trimming cost V 5 bases and J 2 bases, with 12 bases left between them. This CDR3 is built from 13 residues. DNA of the CDR3: TGCAGCGTTCAATTAGGGGTAAACTATGGCTACACCTTC. Protein product: CSVQLGVNYGYTF.

The chain recombines TRBV7-9 with TRBJ2-5, with D possibly TRBD1 on 6 matching bases. Germline V gene lookup returns CDR1 SEHNR and CDR2 FQNEAQ (reference sequence). V lost 5 bases and J lost 2, with 12 bases in between. This CDR3 is built from 14 residues. CDR3 in DNA: TGTGCCAGCAGCCCTTGGACAGCTCAAGAGACCCAGTACTTC. Its translation: CASSPWTAQETQYF.

This sequence joins TRBV5-6 and TRBJ2-3, with 7 bases matching TRBD1. The junction had 7 bases not matched to a gene; V was cut back by 3 bases and J by 3 bases. This CDR3 is built from 15 residues. Germline assignment: CDR1 SGHDT and CDR2 YYEEEE. Here the CDR3 reads CASSWGDRATDTQYF. DNA of the CDR3: TGTGCCAGCAGCTGGGGCGACAGGGCAACAGATACGCAGTATTTT.

V gene TRBV5-6 combines with J gene TRBJ2-1; TRBD2 might be the D (5 bases). This CDR3 contains 15 residues. Germline V CDR1 and CDR2: SGHDT, YYEEEE. V was trimmed by 3 bases and J by 2 bases, leaving 12 bases between them. Here the CDR3 DNA reads TGTGCCAGCAGCTCGACGGAGGCCACCTACAATGAGCAGTTCTTC. This encodes CASSSTEATYNEQFF.

CDR3 DNA: TGTGCCAGCAGTTCAGAGGGACAGGGGGCTGGAAACACCATATATTTT. This gives the protein CASSSEGQGAGNTIYF. The chain uses TRBV28 and TRBJ1-3; 11 bases align to TRBD1. This CDR3 is 16 amino acids long. Germline V CDR1 and CDR2: MDHEN, SYDVKM. With 4 bases clipped from V and 2 bases from J, the junction kept 4 bases outside the gene matches.

This clone appeared a few times. The germline gene is not matched at one end of the junction; a read error may be the cause. V and J are TRBV7-3 and TRBJ2-7; the D is unclear. Germline lookup yields CDR1 SGHTA and CDR2 FQGTGA. This CDR3 has 9 amino acids. The CDR3 region is CARSYEQYF. Written as DNA, the CDR3 is TGTGCCAGGAGCTACGAGCAGTACTTC. The complete variable domain, with remaining parts taken from reference TRBV7-3 and TRBJ2-7, reads GAGVSQTPSNKVTEKGKYVELRCDPISGHTALYWYRQSLGQGPEFLIYFQGTGAADDSGLPNDRFFAVRPEGSVSTLKIQRTERGDSAVYLCARSYEQYFGPGTRLTVT.

This chain links TRBV6-5 with TRBJ1-2; tentative D call: TRBD1 (5 bases). The CDR3 is made up of 15 amino acids. CDR1 MNHEY and CDR2 SVGAGI come from the germline V gene. The germline V and J ends were trimmed by 2 bases and 2 bases, with 12 bases remaining between them. The CDR3 is CASSYAEGVNYGYTF. DNA of the CDR3: TGTGCCAGCAGTTACGCCGAAGGGGTGAACTATGGCTACACCTTC.

V gene TRBV19 combines with J gene TRBJ1-1; TRBD1 matches at 7 bases. There are 18 residues in the CDR3. CDR1 and CDR2 (germline): LNHDA, SQIVND (reference sequence). J gave up 0 bases and V 5 bases, and 15 bases lay outside the gene matches. CDR3 in DNA: TGTGCCAGTAGTCCCTGGGACAGCGTACGTATAATGAACACTGAAGCTTTCTTT. This codes for CASSPWDSVRIMNTEAFF.